The 21 T cell receptor beta chains presented below share a single source sample, sequenced in a study of cytomegalovirus exposure and HLA in healthy donors. PCR employed 60 Vbeta and 13 Jbeta primers. The table came from immunoSEQ multiplex PCR; TCRdb's copy has only in-frame clones and leaves some out. This table has around 39,000 clones, 50% to 75% appearing once. The sequenced material came from PBMCs. These receptors came from a human donor in good health.

The chain carries TRBV5-1 and TRBJ1-4; no reliable D call. Trimming pared 0 bases from V and 5 bases from J, leaving 11 bases between. Germline CDR1 reads SGHRS; CDR2 reads YFSETQ. This CDR3 is built from 15 residues. This CDR3 reads CASSLGGQLNEKLFF. DNA of the CDR3: TGCGCCAGCAGCTTGGGCGGGCAGCTAAATGAAAAACTGTTTTTT.

This clone was recorded a few times. V gene TRBV9 combines with J gene TRBJ1-3; D may be TRBD1 (5 bases). Germline V lookup: CDR1 SGDLS, CDR2 YYNGEE. Trimming shortened V by 7 bases and J by 0 bases, and 11 bases separated the two germline ends. This CDR3 has 14 amino acids. The CDR3 spells CASSRASSGNTIYF. The CDR3 DNA sequence: TGTGCCAGCTCCAGGGCTAGCTCTGGAAACACCATATATTTT.

The genes are TRBV5-1 and TRBJ2-7, with a possible D match to TRBD2 (6 bases). Germline V lookup: CDR1 SGHRS, CDR2 YFSETQ. The germline V and J ends were trimmed by 4 bases and 2 bases, with 16 bases remaining between them. This CDR3 comprises 15 residues. CDR3 protein: CASSGGGLSTYEQYF. Written as DNA, the CDR3 is TGCGCCAGCAGCGGTGGAGGGTTATCGACCTACGAGCAGTACTTC.

The chain joins TRBV6-1 to TRBJ1-1; D is uncertain. CDR1 and CDR2 (germline): MNHNS, SASEGT. V was pared by 3 bases and J by 0 bases, with 11 bases between. The CDR3 contains 15 residues. The CDR3 DNA reads TGTGCCAGCAGTGATTACAGAGAAATGAACACTGAAGCTTTCTTT. Its protein is CASSDYREMNTEAFF.

The chain joins TRBV20-1 to TRBJ2-1; D may be TRBD1 (5 bases). The CDR3 is made up of 11 amino acids. CDR1 is DFQATT, CDR2 SNEGSKA, per germline (reference sequence). Between the trimmed V and J ends, which lost 0 bases and 12 bases, there was a span of 9 bases. The CDR3 nucleotides read TGCAGTGCTAGAGATCTAGGGGTGCAGTTCTTC. Translation: CSARDLGVQFF.

This clone is a singleton in its sample. This chain connects TRBV2 to TRBJ2-5; D may be TRBD1 (6 bases). CDR3 size: 14 residues. Germline CDR1 and CDR2: SNHLY and FYNNEI. With 7 bases removed from V and 1 base from J, the gap between germline ends came to 13 bases. The CDR3 region has the DNA TGTGCCAGCAATAAAGGACAGCCCCAAGAGACCCAGTACTTC. This sequence encodes CASNKGQPQETQYF.

The V gene is TRBV30, the J gene TRBJ1-2; D ambiguous. The germline V gene encodes CDR1 GTSNPN and CDR2 SVGIG (reference sequence). Trimming took off 0 bases at V and 8 bases at J, with 13 bases between the two ends. This CDR3 has 13 residues. This CDR3 is CAWSVISGIGYTF. For the CDR3, the DNA is TGTGCCTGGAGTGTAATCTCCGGGATAGGCTACACCTTC. Looking up the rest from reference TRBV30 and TRBJ1-2 gives the full variable domain: SQTIHQWPATLVQPVGSPLSLECTVEGTSNPNLYWYRQAAGRGLQLLFYSVGIGQISSEVPQNLSASRPQDRQFILSSKKLLLSDSGFYLCAWSVISGIGYTFGSGTRLTVV.

The chain joins TRBV7-6 to TRBJ2-2; 8 positions agree with TRBD1. Germline trimming cut 5 bases from V and 7 bases from J; bases unmatched to any gene: 9. From germline, CDR1 is SGHVS and CDR2 FNYEAQ. The CDR3 is 15 amino acids. The CDR3 loop reads CASSPSPTGDGELFF. The CDR3, as DNA: TGTGCCAGCAGCCCCTCCCCGACAGGGGACGGGGAGCTGTTTTTT.

This sequence joins TRBV7-8 and TRBJ1-2, with D tentatively TRBD1 (5 bases). Trimming left V 5 bases short and J 4 bases short, with 11 bases between. This CDR3 is 13 amino acids long. Germline lookup yields CDR1 SGHVS and CDR2 FQNEAQ. The CDR3 is CASSPARAYGYTF. The CDR3 coding sequence is TGTGCCAGCAGCCCCGCCAGGGCCTATGGCTACACCTTC.

Only a few counts were recorded for this clone. CDR3 coding DNA: TGCGCCAGCAGCTCTAGCGCGGGACAGGGGAATTCACCCCTCCACTTT. Its translation is CASSSSAGQGNSPLHF. This chain uses TRBV5-1 with TRBJ1-6; 10 nucleotides line up with TRBD1. The CDR3 consists of 16 residues. V dropped 3 bases and J dropped 7; count of bases not matched to a gene: 7. The germline V gene has CDR1 SGHRS and CDR2 YFSETQ.

The chain recombines TRBV18 with TRBJ2-3; D is possibly TRBD1 (6 bases). V dropped 2 bases and J dropped 6 bases, with 18 bases sitting between them. The CDR3 spans 16 residues. Germline-derived CDR1 and CDR2 are KGHSH and LQKENI. The CDR3 nucleotides are TGTGCCAGCTCACCAGGAAAAGGGACACGAAGGGATACGCAGTATTTT. It specifies CASSPGKGTRRDTQYF.

The chain employs TRBV28 and TRBJ2-2; tentatively, D is TRBD2 (5 bases). V lost 3 bases to trimming and J lost 5 bases, with 13 bases between them. The CDR3 has 15 residues. The germline gives CDR1 MDHEN, CDR2 SYDVKM. CDR3 sequence: CASSFGGGETGELFF. The CDR3 DNA follows: TGTGCCAGCAGTTTCGGTGGAGGCGAAACCGGGGAGCTGTTTTTT.

This chain uses TRBV7-9 with TRBJ1-2, with D perhaps matching TRBD1 (5 bases). The CDR3 consists of 13 residues. CDR1 SEHNR and CDR2 FQNEAQ come from the germline V gene (reference sequence). Deletions cut 5 bases from V and 2 bases from J, with 9 bases between. CDR3 sequence (DNA): TGTGCCAGCAGCGCAGGGTACAACTATGGCTACACCTTC. Protein: CASSAGYNYGYTF.

The chain has TRBV10-3 and TRBJ2-7, with TRBD1 as a possible D gene (6 bases). This CDR3 has 14 amino acids. V lost 2 bases to trimming and J lost 3 bases, with 11 bases between them. Germline loops: CDR1 ENHRY, CDR2 SYGVKD. In nucleotides, the CDR3 is TGTGCCATCAGTGAGCGGGACAAAAACTACGAGCAGTACTTC. This encodes CAISERDKNYEQYF.

The rearrangement joins TRBV5-1 to TRBJ1-6, with TRBD1 identical over 7 bases. This CDR3 region has 15 residues. The germline gives CDR1 SGHRS, CDR2 YFSETQ. V was clipped by 2 bases and J by 6 bases; unmatched bases: 5. CDR3 in amino acids: CASSLWDRLNSPLHF. DNA of the CDR3: TGCGCCAGCAGCTTATGGGACAGACTTAATTCACCCCTCCACTTT. The full variable domain, in which reference TRBV5-1 and TRBJ1-6 provide the parts outside the CDR3, is KAGVTQTPRYLIKTRGQQVTLSCSPISGHRSVSWYQQTPGQGLQFLFEYFSETQRNKGNFPGRFSGRQFSNSRSEMNVSTLELGDSALYLCASSLWDRLNSPLHFGNGTRLTVT.

The V and J genes are TRBV6-1 and TRBJ1-2, with D possibly TRBD1 on 6 matching bases. The CDR3 is made up of 14 amino acids. The ends were cut back, 3 bases at V and 6 bases at J, with 14 bases in the middle. The germline V gene encodes CDR1 MNHNS and CDR2 SASEGT. This CDR3 reads CASSDQGGDHGYTF. For the CDR3, the DNA is TGTGCCAGCAGTGACCAAGGGGGGGACCATGGCTACACCTTC.

The CDR3 protein is CASSGSQGTAYNSPLHF. CDR3 in DNA: TGTGCCAGCAGTGGCTCACAGGGAACAGCCTATAATTCACCCCTCCACTTT. The chain is built from TRBV6-1 and TRBJ1-6, with D perhaps TRBD1 (6 bases). This CDR3 comprises 17 residues. V lost 4 bases and J 2 bases, leaving 15 bases between the germline ends. CDR1 and CDR2 (germline): MNHNS, SASEGT.

The chain links TRBV12-5 to TRBJ2-2; possibly TRBD1 for D (6 bases). The CDR3 covers 13 residues. The germline CDR1 and CDR2 sequences are LGHNT and FRNRAP. Trimming pared 8 bases from V and 7 bases from J, leaving 14 bases between. The CDR3 DNA is TGTGCTAGTAGAATACAGGGAAGCGGGGAGCTGTTTTTT. Amino acid sequence: CASRIQGSGELFF.

The chain uses TRBV28 and TRBJ2-1; 9 positions agree with TRBD1. Germline CDR1 and CDR2: MDHEN and SYDVKM. With 5 bases clipped from V and 11 bases from J, the junction kept 7 bases outside the gene matches. The CDR3 extends over 13 amino acids. The CDR3 DNA reads as TGTGCCAGCAGTCTGGACAGGGGATCTAAGCAGTTCTTC. Its translation: CASSLDRGSKQFF.

The chain combines TRBV28 with TRBJ1-2, with TRBD1 matching 9 bases. Germline V gene lookup returns CDR1 MDHEN and CDR2 SYDVKM. With 7 bases clipped from V and 10 bases from J, the junction kept 13 bases outside the gene matches. The CDR3 loop spans 14 amino acids. CDR3 protein: CASNLPGTGPSYTF. The CDR3 nucleotides are TGTGCCAGCAACCTCCCTGGGACAGGGCCATCCTACACCTTC.

The CDR3 DNA follows: TGTGCCAGCAGTTACTTTGCAGGGGGCGGGTGGGAGACCCAGTACTTC. Translating it yields CASSYFAGGGWETQYF. This chain joins TRBV6-5 and TRBJ2-5; 8 bases map to TRBD1. CDR3 length equals 16 residues. The trim removed 1 base at V and 5 bases at J, leaving 9 bases unmatched. The germline gives CDR1 MNHEY, CDR2 SVGAGI.